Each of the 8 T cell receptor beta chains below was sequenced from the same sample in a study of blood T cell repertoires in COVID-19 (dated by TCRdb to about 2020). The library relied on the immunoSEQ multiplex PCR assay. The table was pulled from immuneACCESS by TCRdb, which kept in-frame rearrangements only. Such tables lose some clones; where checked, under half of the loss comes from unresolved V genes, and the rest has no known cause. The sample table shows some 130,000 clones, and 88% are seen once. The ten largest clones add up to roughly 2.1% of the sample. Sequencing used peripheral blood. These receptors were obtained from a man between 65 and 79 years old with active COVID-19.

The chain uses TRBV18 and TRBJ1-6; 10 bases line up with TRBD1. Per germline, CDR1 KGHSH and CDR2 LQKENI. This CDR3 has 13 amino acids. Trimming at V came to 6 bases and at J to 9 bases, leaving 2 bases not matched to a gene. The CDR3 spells CASSRDRGSPLHF. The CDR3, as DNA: TGTGCCAGCTCCCGGGACAGGGGTTCACCCCTCCACTTT.

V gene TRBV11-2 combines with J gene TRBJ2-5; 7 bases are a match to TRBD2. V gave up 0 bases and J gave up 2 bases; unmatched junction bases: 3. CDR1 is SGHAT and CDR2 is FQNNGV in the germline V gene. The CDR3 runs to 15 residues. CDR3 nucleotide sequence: TGTGCCAGCAGCTTAGATGGAGCGGGACAAGAGACCCAGTACTTC. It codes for CASSLDGAGQETQYF.

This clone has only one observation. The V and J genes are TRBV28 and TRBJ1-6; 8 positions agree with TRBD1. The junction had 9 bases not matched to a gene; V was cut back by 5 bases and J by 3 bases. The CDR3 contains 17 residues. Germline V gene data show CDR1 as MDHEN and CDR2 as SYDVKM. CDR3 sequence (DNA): TGTGCCAGCAGTCCCACGGACAGGGCGATCTATAATTCACCCCTCCACTTT. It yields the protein CASSPTDRAIYNSPLHF.

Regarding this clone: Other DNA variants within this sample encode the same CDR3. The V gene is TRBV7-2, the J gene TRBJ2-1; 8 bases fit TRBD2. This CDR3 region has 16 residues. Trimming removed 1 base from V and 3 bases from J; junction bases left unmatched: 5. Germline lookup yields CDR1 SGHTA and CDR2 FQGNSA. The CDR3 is CASSLGSGSSYNEQFF. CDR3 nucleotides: TGTGCCAGCAGCTTAGGAAGCGGGAGTAGCTACAATGAGCAGTTCTTC.

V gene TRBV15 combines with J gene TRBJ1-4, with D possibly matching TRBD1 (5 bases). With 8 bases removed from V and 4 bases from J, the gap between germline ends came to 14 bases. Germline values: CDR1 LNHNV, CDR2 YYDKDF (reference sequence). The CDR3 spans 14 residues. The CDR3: CATGRGRSNEKLFF. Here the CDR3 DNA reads TGTGCCACCGGGCGGGGCAGAAGTAATGAAAAACTGTTTTTT.

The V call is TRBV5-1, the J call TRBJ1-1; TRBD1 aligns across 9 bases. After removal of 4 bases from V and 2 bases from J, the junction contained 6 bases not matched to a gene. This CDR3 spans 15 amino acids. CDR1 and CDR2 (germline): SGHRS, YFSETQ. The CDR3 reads CASSAGTGLNTEAFF. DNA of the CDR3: TGCGCCAGCAGCGCCGGGACAGGGCTCAACACTGAAGCTTTCTTT. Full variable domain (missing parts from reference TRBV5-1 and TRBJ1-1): KAGVTQTPRYLIKTRGQQVTLSCSPISGHRSVSWYQQTPGQGLQFLFEYFSETQRNKGNFPGRFSGRQFSNSRSEMNVSTLELGDSALYLCASSAGTGLNTEAFFGQGTRLTVV.

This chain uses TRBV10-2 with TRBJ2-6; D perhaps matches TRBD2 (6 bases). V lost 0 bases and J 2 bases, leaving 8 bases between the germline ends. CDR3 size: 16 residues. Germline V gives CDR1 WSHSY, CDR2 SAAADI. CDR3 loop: CASSESGGTGANVLTF. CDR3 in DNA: TGCGCCAGCAGTGAGTCGGGGGGTACTGGGGCCAACGTCCTGACTTTC.

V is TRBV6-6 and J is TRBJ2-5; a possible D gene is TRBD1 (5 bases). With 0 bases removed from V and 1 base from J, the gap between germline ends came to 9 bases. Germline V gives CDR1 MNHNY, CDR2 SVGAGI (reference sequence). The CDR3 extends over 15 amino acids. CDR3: CASSYSNQGQETQYF. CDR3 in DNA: TGTGCCAGCAGTTACTCGAATCAGGGCCAAGAGACCCAGTACTTC.